The 6 T cell receptor beta chains below were found in one sample sequenced in a study of blood T cell repertoires in COVID-19. Assay used: immunoSEQ multiplex PCR; TCRdb lists only in-frame clones, some missing. This table holds roughly 51,000 clones, roughly nine tenths found once. The sample consisted of peripheral blood. The receptors come from a woman aged 60-70 years with active or convalescent COVID-19.

V gene TRBV6-7 combines with J gene TRBJ1-5; D not certain. TRBV6-7 is an ORF, and what it does is uncertain. Trimming stripped 3 bases from V and 0 bases from J, with 9 bases between. The CDR3 spans 15 residues. CDR3 sequence reads: CASSYIASSNQPQHF. The DNA of the CDR3 is TGTGCCAGCAGTTATATAGCCAGTAGCAATCAGCCCCAGCATTTT.

This rearrangement joins TRBV6-1 to TRBJ1-2; D not certain. The CDR3 sequence is 13 residues long. V lost 1 base and J 7 bases, leaving 10 bases between the germline ends. Per germline, CDR1 MNHNS and CDR2 SASEGT. The CDR3 region is CASSEVPGTGYTF. CDR3 sequence (DNA): TGTGCCAGCAGTGAAGTCCCGGGAACTGGCTACACCTTC.

The genes are TRBV9 and TRBJ2-3, with TRBD2 identical over 7 bases. The CDR3 extends over 17 amino acids. V lost 1 base and J lost 2; bases outside the gene matches: 10. Germline V gene lookup returns CDR1 SGDLS and CDR2 YYNGEE. The chain's CDR3 is CASSVSGGRGNTDTQYF. Here the CDR3 DNA reads TGTGCCAGCAGCGTATCGGGCGGGAGAGGTAACACAGATACGCAGTATTTT.

Comments on this clone: At one end the junction does not follow the germline gene, possibly because of a read error. V gene TRBV6-1 combines with J gene TRBJ1-6, with a possible D match to TRBD1 (5 bases). The CDR3 length is 13 residues. Germline values: CDR1 MNHNS, CDR2 SASEGT. CDR3 amino acids: CASCEGLVSPLHF. DNA for the CDR3: TGTGCCAGCTGTGAGGGGCTGGTTTCACCCCTCCACTTT.

The V and J genes are TRBV11-3 and TRBJ2-5, with 9 bases identical to TRBD1. Germline V gives CDR1 SGHNT, CDR2 YENEEA. The CDR3 contains 14 residues. J lost 9 bases, V lost 1 base, and 6 bases had no gene match. CDR3 residues: CASSLVQGAFPQYF. The CDR3, as DNA: TGTGCCAGCAGCTTAGTACAGGGGGCCTTCCCCCAGTACTTC.

The rearrangement links TRBV14 to TRBJ1-4, with D possibly being TRBD1 (5 bases). The CDR3 runs 15 residues. Trimming took off 3 bases at V and 4 bases at J, with 12 bases between the two ends. CDR1 and CDR2 from the germline V gene are SGHDN and FVKESK. The CDR3 coding sequence is TGTGCCAGCAGCCAGTATAGGGGTGGTAATGAAAAACTGTTTTTT. Translation gives CASSQYRGGNEKLFF.